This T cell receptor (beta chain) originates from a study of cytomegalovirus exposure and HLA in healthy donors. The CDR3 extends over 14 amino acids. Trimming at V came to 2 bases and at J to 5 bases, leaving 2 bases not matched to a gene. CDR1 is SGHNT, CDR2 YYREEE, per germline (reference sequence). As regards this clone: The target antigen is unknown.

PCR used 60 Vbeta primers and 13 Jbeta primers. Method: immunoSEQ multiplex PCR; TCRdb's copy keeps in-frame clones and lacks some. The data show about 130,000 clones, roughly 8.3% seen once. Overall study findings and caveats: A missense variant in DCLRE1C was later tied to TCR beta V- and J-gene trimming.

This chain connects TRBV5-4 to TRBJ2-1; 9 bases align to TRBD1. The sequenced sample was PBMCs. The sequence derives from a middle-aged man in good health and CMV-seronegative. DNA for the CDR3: TGTGCCAGCAGCTTCGGGACAGGGAACAATGAGCAGTTCTTC. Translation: CASSFGTGNNEQFF.